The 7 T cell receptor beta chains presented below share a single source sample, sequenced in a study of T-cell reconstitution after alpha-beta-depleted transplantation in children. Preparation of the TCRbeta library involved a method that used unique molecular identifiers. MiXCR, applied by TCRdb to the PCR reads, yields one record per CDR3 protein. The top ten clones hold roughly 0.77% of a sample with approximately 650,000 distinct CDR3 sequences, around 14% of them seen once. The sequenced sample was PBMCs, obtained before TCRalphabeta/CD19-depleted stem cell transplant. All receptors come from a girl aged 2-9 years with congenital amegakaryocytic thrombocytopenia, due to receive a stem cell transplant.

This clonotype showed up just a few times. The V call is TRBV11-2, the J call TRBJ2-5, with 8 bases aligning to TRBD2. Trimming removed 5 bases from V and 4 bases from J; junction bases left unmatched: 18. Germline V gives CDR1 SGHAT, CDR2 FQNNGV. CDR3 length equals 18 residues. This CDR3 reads CASSPSVVREVPPETQYF. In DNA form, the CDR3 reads TGTGCCAGCAGCCCTTCCGTTGTGCGGGAGGTCCCCCCAGAGACCCAGTACTTC. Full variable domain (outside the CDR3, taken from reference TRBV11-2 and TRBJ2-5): EAGVAQSPRYKIIEKRQSVAFWCNPISGHATLYWYQQILGQGPKLLIQFQNNGVVDDSQLPKDRFSAERLKGVDSTLKIQPAKLEDSAVYLCASSPSVVREVPPETQYFGPGTRLLVL.

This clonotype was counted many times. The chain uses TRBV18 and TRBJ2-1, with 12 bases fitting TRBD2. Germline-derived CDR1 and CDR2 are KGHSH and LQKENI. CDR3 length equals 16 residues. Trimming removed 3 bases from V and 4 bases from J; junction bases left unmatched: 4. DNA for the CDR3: TGTGCCAGCTCACCGCCCGGGACTAGCGGGTACAATGAGCAGTTCTTC. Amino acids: CASSPPGTSGYNEQFF.

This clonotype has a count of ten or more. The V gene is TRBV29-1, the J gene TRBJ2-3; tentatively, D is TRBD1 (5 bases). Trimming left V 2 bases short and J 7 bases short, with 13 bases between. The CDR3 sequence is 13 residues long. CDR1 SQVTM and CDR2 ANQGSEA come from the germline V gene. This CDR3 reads CSVERGFGNTQYF. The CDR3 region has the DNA TGCAGCGTTGAAAGGGGATTTGGGAATACGCAGTATTTT.

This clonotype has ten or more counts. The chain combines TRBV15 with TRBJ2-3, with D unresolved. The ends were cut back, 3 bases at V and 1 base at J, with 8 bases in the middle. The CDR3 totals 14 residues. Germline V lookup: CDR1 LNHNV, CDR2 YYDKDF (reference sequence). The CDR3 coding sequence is TGTGCCACCAGCAGGGACGTTGGCACAGATACGCAGTATTTT. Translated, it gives CATSRDVGTDTQYF. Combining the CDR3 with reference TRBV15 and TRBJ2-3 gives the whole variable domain DAMVIQNPRYQVTQFGKPVTLSCSQTLNHNVMYWYQQKSSQAPKLLFHYYDKDFNNEADTPDNFQSRRPNTSFCFLDIRSPGLGDTAMYLCATSRDVGTDTQYFGPGTRLTVL.

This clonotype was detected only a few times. CDR3 sequence: CSAAWRIRDEQYF. CDR3 DNA sequence: TGCAGTGCAGCTTGGCGGATACGGGACGAGCAGTACTTC. The V and J genes are TRBV20-1 and TRBJ2-7, with D unresolved. The CDR3 has 13 residues. The V end was cut by 6 bases, the J end by 5 bases, with 17 bases between. Germline CDR1 and CDR2: DFQATT and SNEGSKA (reference sequence).

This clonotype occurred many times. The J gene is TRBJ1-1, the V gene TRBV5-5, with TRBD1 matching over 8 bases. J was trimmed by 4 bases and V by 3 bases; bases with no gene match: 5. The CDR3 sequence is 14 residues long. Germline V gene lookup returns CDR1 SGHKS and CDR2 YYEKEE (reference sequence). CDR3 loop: CASSWGTGSTEAFF. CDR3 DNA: TGTGCCAGCAGCTGGGGGACAGGCAGCACTGAAGCTTTCTTT.

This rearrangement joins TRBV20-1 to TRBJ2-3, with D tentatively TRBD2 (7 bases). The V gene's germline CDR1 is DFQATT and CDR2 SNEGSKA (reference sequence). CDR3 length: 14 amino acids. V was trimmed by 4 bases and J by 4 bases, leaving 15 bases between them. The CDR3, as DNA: TGCAGTGCTATGGGGAGGGGGTCATCAGATACGCAGTATTTT. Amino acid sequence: CSAMGRGSSDTQYF.